A selection of T cell receptor beta chains follows, all from one sample in a study of Ad26.COV2.S vaccination and SARS-CoV-2 variants. Method: immunoSEQ multiplex PCR; TCRdb's copy keeps in-frame clones and lacks some. The sample includes around 450,000 clones, 90% of them seen just once. The material was peripheral blood, obtained in a trial of Ad26.COV2.S vaccine versus placebo. All receptors come from a person between 18 and 65 years old who received the Ad26.COV2.S COVID-19 vaccine or a placebo. The CDR3 runs from the conserved cysteine through the conserved F or W. Each record gives: D gene, V gene, J gene, CDR3 DNA, CDR3 protein. D genes are given only for firm matches.

>.|TRBV7-2|TRBJ1-3
TGTGCCAGCAGCTTATCAGTCAGCCCCCAGATAGACACCATATATTTT
CASSLSVSPQIDTIYF
>.|TRBV29-1|TRBJ1-2
TGCAGCGTTGGGGTGGGATATGGCTACACCTTC
CSVGVGYGYTF
>.|TRBV9|TRBJ2-2
TGTGCCAGCAGCGTATTTTCAGCCGGGGAGCTGTTTTTT
CASSVFSAGELFF
>TRBD1|TRBV5-1|TRBJ1-5
TGCGCCAGCAGCTTTACGACAGGGGTTAATCAGCCCCAGCATTTT
CASSFTTGVNQPQHF
>.|TRBV6-5|TRBJ1-6
TGTGCCAGCAGTTACGCCCCCGGCAGCACTAATTCACCCCTCCACTTT
CASSYAPGSTNSPLHF
>TRBD2|TRBV7-3|TRBJ2-1
TGTGCCAGCAGCTTTTACGGGACTAACGACTACAATGAGCAGTTCTTC
CASSFYGTNDYNEQFF
>.|TRBV7-9|TRBJ1-2
TGTGCCAGCAGCTTAGGTGAAGCTAACTATGGCTACACCTTC
CASSLGEANYGYTF
>.|TRBV4-2|TRBJ1-2
TGTGCCAGCAGCCAAGATTTGGCAGGCGCCTTGGGAGGCTACACCTTC
CASSQDLAGALGGYTF
>.|TRBV30|TRBJ2-1
TGTGCCTGGAGTTCAACCGATACGGGCCAGTTCTTC
CAWSSTDTGQFF
>.|TRBV3-1/TRBV3-2|TRBJ1-3
TGTGCCAGCAGCCGAGGACTGGATGGAAACACCATATATTTT
CASSRGLDGNTIYF
>.|TRBV5-4|TRBJ2-7
TGTGCCAGCAGCTTGGCCACGGGTGCCTATTACGAGCAGTACTTC
CASSLATGAYYEQYF
>.|TRBV20-1|TRBJ2-1
TGCAGTGCTAGTGCGGCGGGACAAAATGAGCAGTTCTTC
CSASAAGQNEQFF
>TRBD1|TRBV11-3|TRBJ2-7
TGTGCCAGCAGCCTAACCGGGACAGGAGCCTACGAGCAGTACTTC
CASSLTGTGAYEQYF
>.|TRBV30|TRBJ2-7
TGTGCCTGGAGTCGGGACGCCTACGAGCAGTACTTC
CAWSRDAYEQYF
>.|TRBV28|TRBJ2-7
TGTGCCAGCAGTTTATATGAGGGTATAGGGCGCGAGCAGTACTTC
CASSLYEGIGREQYF
>.|TRBV5-4|TRBJ2-7
TGTGCCAGCAGCTTAGGGCAGGGGGGGTCCTACGAGCAGTACTTC
CASSLGQGGSYEQYF
>.|TRBV19|TRBJ1-1
TGTGCCAGTAACGGGGGCACATTCACGAACACTGAAGCTTTCTTT
CASNGGTFTNTEAFF
>.|TRBV19|TRBJ2-1
TGTGCCAGTAGGACTAGGGGGGCCAATGAGCAGTTCTTC
CASRTRGANEQFF
>.|TRBV11-2|TRBJ1-1
TGTGCCAGCAGTACCCAGAACACTGAAGCTTTCTTT
CASSTQNTEAFF
>.|TRBV5-5|TRBJ2-1
TGTGCCAGCAGCGTGGATTATTACAATGAGCAGTTCTTC
CASSVDYYNEQFF
>.|TRBV5-1|TRBJ2-3
TGCGCCAGCAGCTTGGGAATGAGTCACTCGGGAGATACGCAGTATTTT
CASSLGMSHSGDTQYF
>.|TRBV30|TRBJ2-7
TGTGCCTGGGACCATGGCAGGAGGAGCTCCTACGAGCAGTACTTC
CAWDHGRRSSYEQYF
>TRBD2|TRBV4-3|TRBJ2-2
TGCGCCAGCAGCCAACCGGGACTAGCGGGAGTGCACACCGGGGAGCTGTTTTTT
CASSQPGLAGVHTGELFF
>.|TRBV27|TRBJ2-2
TGTGCCAGCAGTTTATCGTGGCTAGGCCCCGGGGAGCTGTTTTTT
CASSLSWLGPGELFF
>.|TRBV4-1|TRBJ2-2
TGCGCCAGCAGCCAATCTACTGACTACCCCACCGGGGAGCTGTTTTTT
CASSQSTDYPTGELFF
>.|TRBV4-3|TRBJ2-2
TGCGCCAGCAGCCAAGGCGTTACCGGGGAGCTGTTTTTT
CASSQGVTGELFF
>TRBD2|TRBV18|TRBJ2-7
TGTGCCAGCTCACCCGGGAGGGGCTACGAGCAGTACTTC
CASSPGRGYEQYF
>.|TRBV6-5|TRBJ1-5
TGTGCCAGCCGGGGGGCTTATAGCAATCAGCCCCAGCATTTT
CASRGAYSNQPQHF
>TRBD1|TRBV28|TRBJ2-1
TGTGCCACCGATGGACAGGGAAATGTTTACAATGAGCAGTTCTTC
CATDGQGNVYNEQFF
>TRBD1|TRBV7-3|TRBJ2-1
TGTGCCAGCAGCTCACCGGGACAGGGTTTTAATGAGCAGTTCTTC
CASSSPGQGFNEQFF
>.|TRBV2|TRBJ2-5
TGTGCCAGCAGGGACGGAGGTCCTGCCCAGTACTTC
CASRDGGPAQYF
>.|TRBV10-1|TRBJ2-3
TGCGCCAGTTCGGACCTTGATACGCAGTATTTT
CASSDLDTQYF
>.|TRBV7-9|TRBJ2-3
TGTGCCAGCAGCTTGGCCCCAGGGAAGGCGGGCACAGATACGCAGTATTTT
CASSLAPGKAGTDTQYF
>TRBD2|TRBV7-9|TRBJ2-2
TGTGCCAGCAGCTTGGCACTAGCGGGAACGGAGCTGTTTTTT
CASSLALAGTELFF
>TRBD2|TRBV5-1|TRBJ2-7
TGCGCCAGCAGCTTGAGGACTAGCTACGAGCAGTACTTC
CASSLRTSYEQYF
>TRBD1|TRBV29-1|TRBJ2-7
TGCAGCGTTGTCCCGCGCGGACAGGAAGACTACGAGCAGTACTTC
CSVVPRGQEDYEQYF
>.|TRBV6-2/TRBV6-3|TRBJ2-5
TGTGCCAGCAGTCAGAAAGAGACCCAGTACTTC
CASSQKETQYF